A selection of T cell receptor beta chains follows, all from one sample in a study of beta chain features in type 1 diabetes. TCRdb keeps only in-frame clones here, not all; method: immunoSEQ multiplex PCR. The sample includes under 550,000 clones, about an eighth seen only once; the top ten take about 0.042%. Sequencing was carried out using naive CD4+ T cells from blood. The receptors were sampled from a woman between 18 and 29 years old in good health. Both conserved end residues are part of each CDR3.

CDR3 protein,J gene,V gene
CASSVGSEETQYF,TRBJ2-5,TRBV9
CAFSSPYGNQPQHF,TRBJ1-5,TRBV30
CSVLGTANTEAFF,TRBJ1-1,TRBV29-1
CASSFSGQSTWGTEAFF,TRBJ1-1,TRBV13
CATSRVSQSNEQFF,TRBJ2-1,TRBV15
CAISEGTGGSYEQYF,TRBJ2-7,TRBV10-3
CVTGTGSEKLFF,TRBJ1-4,TRBV2
CASSYQLAGVADTQYF,TRBJ2-3,TRBV28
CASSLIAGSSYNEQFF,TRBJ2-1,TRBV7-3
CASSIDRGRYEQYF,TRBJ2-7,TRBV5-1
CASSESPNRLFNSPLHF,TRBJ1-6,TRBV25-1
CASSLGPGDNEQFF,TRBJ2-1,TRBV7-8
CASTTAHEQYF,TRBJ2-7,TRBV7-2
CASSRSGIHTDTQYF,TRBJ2-3,TRBV7-2
CASSAGRQGLTQPQHF,TRBJ1-5,TRBV5-6
CASSPGLPYEQYF,TRBJ2-7,TRBV5-6